This TCR beta chain originates from a study of shared clonotypes between healthy human individuals. Study conclusions and caveats: Investigators collected only blood, and repertoires in tissues likely differ.

Concerning this clone itself: Antigen specificity is unknown.

Once extracted for a subset, genomic DNA was divided evenly among several immunoSEQ plates. Measured with immunoSEQ multiplex PCR; TCRdb has only the in-frame clones, and not every one. The data show 550,000 to 750,000 clones, with less than 97% seen just once and approximately 0.1% held by the top ten. Terminally differentiated effector memory CD45RA+ cells were excluded by CCR7 positive selection of CD45RO-negative cells. Free of recent acute infections or vaccinations, the donors were healthy HIV-negative adults. Every one of the donors was a Caucasian adult that lived in Nashville, Tennessee. Germline loops: CDR1 SGHRS, CDR2 YFSETQ. CDR3 size: 15 residues. V was cut by 4 bases and J by 0 bases, with 13 bases left in between.

The rearrangement uses TRBV5-1 and TRBJ1-1; D not resolved. Sequenced material: naive CD8+ T cells sorted from blood. The receptor was derived from a woman aged 30 to 39 in good health. The DNA of the CDR3 is TGCGCCAGCAGCCACCGCCCAGTGCTGAACACTGAAGCTTTCTTT. Its protein product is CASSHRPVLNTEAFF. Full variable domain (missing parts from reference TRBV5-1 and TRBJ1-1): KAGVTQTPRYLIKTRGQQVTLSCSPISGHRSVSWYQQTPGQGLQFLFEYFSETQRNKGNFPGRFSGRQFSNSRSEMNVSTLELGDSALYLCASSHRPVLNTEAFFGQGTRLTVV.